A single sample gave rise to the 29 T cell receptor beta chains below, sequenced in a study of control samples from healthy donors and cancer patients. The table came from immunoSEQ multiplex PCR; TCRdb's copy has only in-frame clones and leaves some out. This sample carries roughly 170,000 clones, 90% to 95% of them seen once, and the ten largest clones take over 1.1%. The sample consisted of blood. The receptors were gathered from a man aged 18-30 years in good health.

V usage is TRBV30 and J usage is TRBJ1-2; D is uncertain. CDR1 is GTSNPN and CDR2 is SVGIG in the germline V gene (reference sequence). The V end was cut by 1 base, the J end by 1 base, with 19 bases between. CDR3 size: 17 residues. CDR3 nucleotides: TGTGCCTGGAGTGGGTGGTTGGCACTCAGTGATAACTATGGCTACACCTTC. The encoded protein is CAWSGWLALSDNYGYTF.

V and J are TRBV6-5 and TRBJ2-3; 7 nucleotides align to TRBD2. The ends lost 8 bases at V and 5 bases at J; junction bases unmatched: 7. This CDR3 comprises 13 residues. Germline CDR1 MNHEY, CDR2 SVGAGI. The CDR3 here is CASSRGGEDTQYF. The CDR3 DNA follows: TGTGCCAGCTCCCGGGGAGGGGAAGATACGCAGTATTTT.

V is TRBV6-1 and J is TRBJ1-5, with unresolved D. Germline V gene data show CDR1 as MNHNS and CDR2 as SASEGT. The CDR3 has 16 residues. Trimming took off 2 bases at V and 2 bases at J, with 13 bases between the two ends. The CDR3 reads CASSEWTGGRNQPQHF. CDR3 nucleotide sequence: TGTGCCAGCAGTGAATGGACGGGAGGGCGCAATCAGCCCCAGCATTTT.

The CDR3 is CASSSEGRGTDTQYF. CDR3 DNA: TGTGCCAGCAGCTCGGAAGGGAGGGGAACAGATACGCAGTATTTT. This chain links TRBV5-6 with TRBJ2-3, with 7 bases matching TRBD2. The CDR3 length is 15 residues. CDR1 and CDR2 (germline): SGHDT, YYEEEE. With V trimmed by 3 bases and J by 3 bases, 7 bases remained unmatched.

The CDR3 is CASSVVPSGANVLTF. The CDR3 DNA sequence: TGTGCCAGCAGTGTAGTCCCCTCTGGGGCCAACGTCCTGACTTTC. The chain couples TRBV2 to TRBJ2-6; no reliable D call. Trimming pared 4 bases from V and 0 bases from J, leaving 7 bases between. The CDR3 loop spans 15 amino acids. Looked up from germline, CDR1 is SNHLY and CDR2 is FYNNEI. The entire variable domain, with the rest obtained from reference TRBV2 and TRBJ2-6, is as follows: EPEVTQTPSHQVTQMGQEVILRCVPISNHLYFYWYRQILGQKVEFLVSFYNNEISEKSEIFDDQFSVERPDGSNFTLKIRSTKLEDSAMYFCASSVVPSGANVLTFGAGSRLTVL.

The chain joins TRBV7-2 to TRBJ1-2; D is ambiguous. Germline lookup yields CDR1 SGHTA and CDR2 FQGNSA. V lost 1 base and J 8 bases, leaving 11 bases between the germline ends. The CDR3 sequence is 13 residues long. DNA of the CDR3: TGTGCCAGCAGCTTAGGATCCGGGTGGGGCTACACCTTC. Its translation: CASSLGSGWGYTF.

This clone was detected a few times. V usage is TRBV28 and J usage is TRBJ1-5, with D perhaps matching TRBD1 (6 bases). V gave up 7 bases and J gave up 5 bases, with 15 bases separating them. The CDR3 is made up of 14 amino acids. Germline CDR1 reads MDHEN; CDR2 reads SYDVKM. CDR3 bases: TGTGCCAGCACCCTAGTGGACAGATATCAGCCCCAGCATTTT. Translating it yields CASTLVDRYQPQHF.

The chain has TRBV5-1 and TRBJ1-1, with D possibly being TRBD1 (6 bases). Trimming stripped 0 bases from V and 3 bases from J, with 12 bases between. The CDR3 consists of 15 residues. From germline, CDR1 is SGHRS and CDR2 YFSETQ. The CDR3 coding sequence is TGCGCCAGCAGCTTGGAAGGGGGGGATGACACTGAAGCTTTCTTT. Amino acid sequence: CASSLEGGDDTEAFF. The full variable domain, with the rest looked up from reference TRBV5-1 and TRBJ1-1, is KAGVTQTPRYLIKTRGQQVTLSCSPISGHRSVSWYQQTPGQGLQFLFEYFSETQRNKGNFPGRFSGRQFSNSRSEMNVSTLELGDSALYLCASSLEGGDDTEAFFGQGTRLTVV.

The sample holds one count of this clone. The chain recombines TRBV6-2 or TRBV6-3 with TRBJ2-7; the D is unclear. The CDR3 totals 13 residues. V was cut by 5 bases and J by 3 bases, with 11 bases left in between. Germline V gene data show CDR1 as MNHEY and CDR2 as SVGEGT. CDR3 region: CASSRSLNYEQYF. The CDR3 nucleotides read TGTGCCAGCAGTCGGTCCCTTAACTACGAGCAGTACTTC.

The chain joins TRBV19 to TRBJ2-7; 7 bases agree with TRBD2. Trimming at V came to 4 bases and at J to 2 bases, leaving 5 bases not matched to a gene. CDR3 size: 14 residues. Germline V CDR1 and CDR2: LNHDA, SQIVND (reference sequence). The CDR3 nucleotides read TGTGCCAGTAGTACCCAGGGAGGGACCTACGAGCAGTACTTC. Residues: CASSTQGGTYEQYF.

This rearrangement joins TRBV5-5 to TRBJ2-1; D is unresolved. This CDR3 comprises 12 residues. Trimming stripped 4 bases from V and 4 bases from J, with 6 bases between. Germline V lookup: CDR1 SGHKS, CDR2 YYEKEE (reference sequence). The CDR3 is CASSPVYNEQFF. Here the CDR3 DNA reads TGTGCCAGCAGCCCCGTTTACAATGAGCAGTTCTTC. Based on the CDR3 plus reference TRBV5-5 and TRBJ2-1, the full variable domain is DAGVTQSPTHLIKTRGQQVTLRCSPISGHKSVSWYQQVLGQGPQFIFQYYEKEERGRGNFPDRFSARQFPNYSSELNVNALLLGDSALYLCASSPVYNEQFFGPGTRLTVL.

V gene TRBV6-5 combines with J gene TRBJ2-2, with a weak D call TRBD2 (6 bases). The germline CDR1 and CDR2 sequences are MNHEY and SVGAGI. V gave up 5 bases and J gave up 6 bases, with 13 bases separating them. The CDR3 spans 14 residues. CDR3 in amino acids: CASSPGGWSGELFF. The CDR3 coding sequence is TGTGCCAGCAGTCCCGGGGGATGGTCCGGGGAGCTGTTTTTT.

The rearrangement uses TRBV5-1 and TRBJ2-4; TRBD1 agrees at 12 bases. Germline CDR1 and CDR2: SGHRS and YFSETQ. The CDR3 is made up of 20 amino acids. V dropped 0 bases and J dropped 0; count of bases not matched to a gene: 10. DNA for the CDR3: TGCGCCAGCAGCTTGGTATTCGGGACAGGGGGCCAATTAGCCAAAAACATTCAGTACTTC. Translation: CASSLVFGTGGQLAKNIQYF.

The chain has TRBV9 and TRBJ1-6; weak D call: TRBD1 (5 bases). The CDR3 sequence is 14 residues long. V lost 0 bases and J 10 bases, leaving 11 bases between the germline ends. CDR1 and CDR2 from the germline V gene are SGDLS and YYNGEE. The CDR3 nucleotides read TGTGCCAGCAGCGTAGTTGGGGCCGAGTCACCCCTCCACTTT. Translated: CASSVVGAESPLHF.

The chain carries TRBV6-1 and TRBJ1-5; 7 bases are shared with TRBD1. Germline assignment: CDR1 MNHNS and CDR2 SASEGT. V gave up 2 bases and J gave up 7 bases; unmatched junction bases: 5. The CDR3 extends over 14 amino acids. CDR3 sequence (DNA): TGTGCCAGCAGTGAAAGGGGGCAGGGACAGCCCCAGCATTTT. This encodes CASSERGQGQPQHF.

The chain has TRBV6-2 or TRBV6-3 and TRBJ1-2; D perhaps matches TRBD1 (6 bases). Germline V lookup: CDR1 MNHEY, CDR2 SVGEGT. The CDR3 has 14 amino acids. The germline V and J ends were trimmed by 0 bases and 3 bases, with 8 bases remaining between them. CDR3 region: CASSYSAGDYGYTF. In nucleotides, the CDR3 is TGTGCCAGCAGTTACTCAGCAGGGGACTATGGCTACACCTTC.

The chain recombines TRBV2 with TRBJ2-7, with 7 bases aligning to TRBD1. The J segment lost 5 bases and the V segment lost 6 bases, leaving 10 bases of the junction unmatched. Germline values: CDR1 SNHLY, CDR2 FYNNEI. This CDR3 has 14 residues. The CDR3 is CASRDRDSRHEQYF. CDR3 DNA sequence: TGTGCCAGCAGAGACCGGGACAGTCGTCACGAGCAGTACTTC.

This chain joins TRBV4-1 and TRBJ2-3; 10 bases fit TRBD2. This CDR3 is 17 amino acids long. CDR1 and CDR2 from the germline V gene are MGHRA and YSYEKL. V gave up 0 bases and J gave up 4 bases; unmatched junction bases: 7. The CDR3 DNA follows: TGCGCCAGCAGCCAAGATAAGGTAGCGGGGGGCCCAGATACGCAGTATTTT. Translating it yields CASSQDKVAGGPDTQYF.

This clone was found once. This chain joins TRBV3-1 (or the pseudogene TRBV3-2) and TRBJ2-1, with D possibly matching TRBD2 (6 bases). Germline-derived CDR1 and CDR2 are LGHDT and YNNKEL (reference sequence). V was pared by 4 bases and J by 9 bases, with 19 bases between. The CDR3 has 15 amino acids. CDR3 sequence reads: CASSLPGRLGGEQFF. In DNA, the CDR3 is TGTGCCAGCAGCCTGCCGGGACGGCTGGGAGGTGAGCAGTTCTTC.

About this clone: The sample contains more than one DNA sequence encoding this CDR3. The chain combines TRBV5-1 with TRBJ2-2; the match to TRBD1 covers 7 bases. The CDR3 is 15 residues long. The trim removed 1 base at V and 7 bases at J, leaving 7 bases unmatched. Germline V lookup: CDR1 SGHRS, CDR2 YFSETQ. The CDR3 DNA follows: TGCGCCAGCAGCTTGAAGGGGGCTGGGCACGGGGAGCTGTTTTTT. This sequence encodes CASSLKGAGHGELFF.

V gene TRBV5-4 combines with J gene TRBJ1-2; D remains unclear. The CDR3 loop spans 14 amino acids. Germline V gene lookup returns CDR1 SGHNT and CDR2 YYREEE (reference sequence). The ends were cut back, 4 bases at V and 8 bases at J, with 18 bases in the middle. The CDR3 nucleotides read TGTGCCAGCAGCAGAATAGAAGGGTATATGGGCTACACCTTC. Protein product: CASSRIEGYMGYTF.

The V gene is TRBV13, the J gene TRBJ1-1; no firm D call. The CDR3 is 13 amino acids. From germline, CDR1 is PRHDT and CDR2 FYEKMQ (reference sequence). Trimming left V 10 bases short and J 6 bases short, with 18 bases between. CDR3 region: CATRPSPRAEAFF. Written as DNA, the CDR3 is TGTGCCACCAGACCAAGCCCTAGGGCTGAAGCTTTCTTT.

With regard to this clone: Other DNA sequences of this sample code for an identical CDR3. This chain uses TRBV18 with TRBJ1-2, with D possibly TRBD1 on 5 matching bases. The ends were cut back, 8 bases at V and 3 bases at J, with 19 bases in the middle. The V gene's germline CDR1 is KGHSH and CDR2 LQKENI. The CDR3 contains 15 residues. The chain's CDR3 is CASHAGWGGDYGYTF. In nucleotides, the CDR3 is TGTGCCAGCCACGCCGGATGGGGGGGAGACTATGGCTACACCTTC.

The J gene is TRBJ1-1, the V gene TRBV10-3, with 7 positions matching TRBD1. The CDR3 spans 14 residues. From germline, CDR1 is ENHRY and CDR2 SYGVKD. V shed 8 bases and J 11 bases; nucleotides not matched to a gene: 17. The CDR3 loop is CAISRGAGEQGAFF. For the CDR3, the DNA is TGTGCCATCTCCCGGGGCGCGGGGGAACAGGGGGCTTTCTTT.

J is TRBJ1-1 and V is TRBV7-9, with D perhaps matching TRBD1 (5 bases). Germline V CDR1 and CDR2: SEHNR, FQNEAQ (reference sequence). V lost 4 bases to trimming and J lost 1 base, with 10 bases between them. The CDR3 has 14 amino acids. For the CDR3, the DNA is TGTGCCAGCAGCTCGGGGCCTGGGAACACTGAAGCTTTCTTT. As protein: CASSSGPGNTEAFF. The variable domain in full, completed from reference TRBV7-9 and TRBJ1-1, reads DTGVSQNPRHKITKRGQNVTFRCDPISEHNRLYWYRQTLGQGPEFLTYFQNEAQLEKSRLLSDRFSAERPKGSFSTLEIQRTEQGDSAMYLCASSSGPGNTEAFFGQGTRLTVV.

The chain has TRBV2 and TRBJ2-1; no firm D call. The CDR3 length is 12 residues. Trimming left V 6 bases short and J 5 bases short, with 8 bases between. CDR1 SNHLY and CDR2 FYNNEI come from the germline V gene. The CDR3 region is CASSPADNEQFF. The CDR3 nucleotides read TGTGCCAGCAGCCCCGCTGACAATGAGCAGTTCTTC.

V gene TRBV18 combines with J gene TRBJ1-1, with a weak D call TRBD1 (5 bases). The CDR3 sequence is 15 residues long. Trimming took off 3 bases at V and 1 base at J, with 12 bases between the two ends. Germline CDR1 reads KGHSH; CDR2 reads LQKENI. CDR3 loop: CASSPLGGWNTEAFF. As DNA, the CDR3 is TGTGCCAGCTCACCCCTGGGGGGGTGGAACACTGAAGCTTTCTTT.

This rearrangement joins TRBV9 to TRBJ2-4; TRBD1 agrees at 9 bases. Trimming took 3 bases from V and 9 from J; bases not matched to a gene: 7. The V gene's germline CDR1 is SGDLS and CDR2 YYNGEE. The CDR3 has 14 residues. This CDR3 reads CASSEGQGAVIQYF. Here the CDR3 DNA reads TGTGCCAGCAGCGAGGGACAGGGAGCCGTCATTCAGTACTTC.

The chain is built from TRBV7-2 and TRBJ2-1; 9 positions match TRBD2. The CDR3 sequence is 15 residues long. The V and J ends lost 3 bases and 6 bases, in that order; junction bases with no gene match: 6. CDR1 and CDR2 from the germline V gene are SGHTA and FQGNSA. In nucleotides, the CDR3 is TGTGCCAGCAGCTTGAGCGGGGGGACTTCCAATGAGCAGTTCTTC. Its translation is CASSLSGGTSNEQFF.